This TCR beta chain derives from a study of T cell responses to AZD1222 COVID-19 vaccine. The protocol was immunoSEQ multiplex PCR, while the TCRdb copy is restricted to in-frame clones and leaves out a portion. The repertoire includes roughly 100,000 clones, 80% to 90% of them detected once, and around 8.7% sits in the top ten. V was shortened by 0 bases and J by 3 bases, with 3 bases between the two germline ends. The CDR3 is 12 residues long. The material sequenced was peripheral blood, taken on day 0 of AZD1222 vaccination. This chain joins TRBV12-3 or TRBV12-4 and TRBJ2-7; D call uncertain. This clonotype was obtained from an adult in good health. The CDR3 sequence: CASSLADYEQYF. CDR3 coding DNA: TGTGCCAGCAGTTTAGCAGACTACGAGCAGTACTTC.